This record looks at one T cell receptor beta chain sequence and its context. This sample is part of a study of T cell clonotyping in hematopoietic cell transplantation. Time point reported: recipient sample about 28 days before transplant, after cytoreduction. Sequenced by immunoSEQ multiplex PCR; TCRdb stores in-frame clones only, minus some. The table has about 28,000 clones, 93% seen once. The starting material was peripheral blood mononuclear cells, obtained before stem cell transplant. The clonotype comes from a man over 45 with acute myeloid leukemia. Some clones in this sample may be carry-over from other donors' samples.

CDR3 loop: CASSPFLDRPYGYTF. The CDR3 DNA is TGTGCCAGCAGTCCCTTCCTAGACAGGCCGTATGGCTACACCTTC. The rearrangement joins TRBV27 to TRBJ1-2; D is perhaps TRBD1 (6 bases). This CDR3 has 15 residues. From germline, CDR1 is MNHEY and CDR2 SMNVEV (reference sequence). V lost 5 bases and J 5 bases, leaving 18 bases between the germline ends.